These 19 T cell receptor beta chains came from one sample sequenced in a study of blood T cell repertoires in COVID-19 (dated by TCRdb to 2020 to 2022). The library was produced with the immunoSEQ multiplex PCR assay. What TCRdb holds here is the immuneACCESS table cut down to in-frame rearrangements. Part of the clones is not present; checked against another copy, under half of the missing clones reflect an unresolved V gene, and the others are unexplained. This sample gives hundreds of thousands of clones in total; about 85% of them show up just once. The ten largest clones take up roughly 3% of the sample. The sequencing sample was made of peripheral blood. The receptors stem from a man between 18 and 35 years old with active or convalescent COVID-19.

V usage is TRBV3-1 (or the pseudogene TRBV3-2) and J usage is TRBJ1-1, with D uncertain. Germline-derived CDR1 and CDR2 are LGHDT and YNNKEL (reference sequence). The CDR3 is 15 residues long. Trimming removed 2 bases at V and 6 bases at J, with 16 bases between. Here the CDR3 reads CASSQQRIPRAEAFF. Here the CDR3 DNA reads TGTGCCAGCAGCCAACAGAGGATCCCGAGGGCTGAAGCTTTCTTT.

The rearrangement links TRBV2 to TRBJ2-7; D might be TRBD1 (5 bases). V lost 8 bases to trimming and J lost 7 bases, with 21 bases between them. Germline CDR1 and CDR2: SNHLY and FYNNEI. The CDR3 runs to 14 residues. CDR3 region: CASASNPIGAEQYF. The CDR3 DNA reads as TGTGCCAGCGCCAGTAATCCTATTGGGGCGGAGCAGTACTTC.

The chain uses TRBV4-2 and TRBJ2-7, with TRBD2 identical over 10 bases. There are 16 residues in the CDR3. CDR1 is LGHNA, CDR2 YNFKEQ, per germline. V gave up 4 bases and J gave up 5 bases; unmatched junction bases: 11. The DNA of the CDR3 is TGTGCCAGCAGCCTTCTGCCACTAGCGGGGAACCACGAGCAGTACTTC. Amino acids: CASSLLPLAGNHEQYF.

This chain joins TRBV7-9 and TRBJ1-2, with D maybe TRBD1 (5 bases). The CDR3 spans 12 residues. V dropped 5 bases and J dropped 7 bases, with 11 bases sitting between them. From germline, CDR1 is SEHNR and CDR2 FQNEAQ (reference sequence). The CDR3 spells CASSREGAGYTF. The DNA for the CDR3 is TGTGCCAGCAGCCGCGAAGGGGCTGGCTACACCTTC.

This chain uses TRBV18 with TRBJ1-1; D may be TRBD1 (5 bases). This CDR3 is built from 15 residues. Germline values: CDR1 KGHSH, CDR2 LQKENI. Trimming removed 0 bases from V and 3 bases from J, with 11 bases in between. CDR3 DNA: TGTGCCAGCTCACCACCGGAAGGCAGGGACACTGAAGCTTTCTTT. This encodes CASSPPEGRDTEAFF.

The chain uses TRBV12-3 or TRBV12-4 and TRBJ1-3; no reliable D call. The CDR3 sequence is 13 residues long. Trimming pared 5 bases from V and 3 bases from J, leaving 8 bases between. The CDR3 sequence is CASSPISGNTIYF. The CDR3 DNA follows: TGTGCCAGCAGTCCGATCAGTGGAAACACCATATATTTT.

The chain links TRBV20-1 to TRBJ1-2; D unresolved. The CDR3 has 11 residues. V was clipped by 5 bases and J by 6 bases, with 10 bases between them. CDR1 is DFQATT, CDR2 SNEGSKA, per germline (reference sequence). This chain's CDR3 is CSAPPEDGYTF. The CDR3 bases are TGCAGTGCTCCCCCGGAGGATGGCTACACCTTC.

The V and J genes are TRBV29-1 and TRBJ1-1; D gene unclear. The CDR3 length is 13 residues. The germline V gene encodes CDR1 SQVTM and CDR2 ANQGSEA. V was shortened by 7 bases and J by 0 bases, with 12 bases between the two germline ends. The DNA of the CDR3 is TGCAGCGACCAACACTATCTGAACACTGAAGCTTTCTTT. Translating gives CSDQHYLNTEAFF. Together with reference TRBV29-1 and TRBJ1-1, the CDR3 gives the full variable domain: SAVISQKPSRDICQRGTSLTIQCQVDSQVTMMFWYRQQPGQSLTLIATANQGSEATYESGFVIDKFPISRPNLTFSTLTVSNMSPEDSSIYLCSDQHYLNTEAFFGQGTRLTVV.

The genes are TRBV5-6 and TRBJ2-2; 8 bases align to TRBD2. Germline assignment: CDR1 SGHDT and CDR2 YYEEEE. V trimming: 7 bases; J trimming: 7 bases; junction bases outside the gene matches: 6. The CDR3 runs 13 residues. The CDR3 is CASRILADGELFF. CDR3 bases: TGTGCCAGCCGAATACTAGCGGACGGGGAGCTGTTTTTT.

The rearrangement links TRBV3-1 (or the pseudogene TRBV3-2) to TRBJ1-1; D remains ambiguous. This CDR3 contains 15 residues. Trimming shortened V by 1 base and J by 0 bases, and 9 bases separated the two germline ends. Germline V gene data show CDR1 as LGHDT and CDR2 as YNNKEL (reference sequence). DNA for the CDR3: TGTGCCAGCAGCCAAGCCGACACCTTGAACACTGAAGCTTTCTTT. Its translation: CASSQADTLNTEAFF.

The chain recombines TRBV7-2 with TRBJ1-2; TRBD1 matches 12 bases. V lost 5 bases, J lost 0 bases, and 7 bases stayed unmatched. The length of the CDR3 is 17 residues. From germline, CDR1 is SGHTA and CDR2 FQGNSA. The CDR3 nucleotides read TGTGCCAGCAGCCCGGGACAGGGGGCGCTAACTAACTATGGCTACACCTTC. Translated, it gives CASSPGQGALTNYGYTF.

This chain connects TRBV6-6 to TRBJ2-5; TRBD2 aligns across 11 bases. The ends lost 5 bases at V and 1 base at J; junction bases unmatched: 9. The CDR3 covers 17 residues. Per germline, CDR1 MNHNY and CDR2 SVGAGI (reference sequence). The CDR3 nucleotides read TGTGCCAGCAGTCCCCCAATCCTAGCGGGAGGCCAAGAGACCCAGTACTTC. Translation gives CASSPPILAGGQETQYF.

The V gene is TRBV20-1, the J gene TRBJ1-2, with 11 bases that match TRBD1. CDR3 length: 15 residues. In germline, CDR1 is DFQATT, CDR2 SNEGSKA (reference sequence). J lost 5 bases, V lost 6 bases, and 11 bases had no gene match. For the CDR3, the DNA is TGCAGTGCCAGTCCCTGGGACAGGGGGAATTATGGCTACACCTTC. It is translated as CSASPWDRGNYGYTF.

The V and J genes are TRBV18 and TRBJ1-3, with TRBD1 matching over 7 bases. This CDR3 is 15 amino acids long. The germline V gene has CDR1 KGHSH and CDR2 LQKENI. The trim removed 3 bases at V and 0 bases at J, leaving 2 bases unmatched. CDR3 in DNA: TGTGCCAGCTCACCCAGACAGGGCTCTGGAAACACCATATATTTT. Translating it yields CASSPRQGSGNTIYF.

V usage is TRBV6-2 or TRBV6-3 and J usage is TRBJ1-2; D is possibly TRBD1 (5 bases). Germline V gene lookup returns CDR1 MNHEY and CDR2 SVGEGT. The CDR3 is 16 residues long. V lost 2 bases to trimming and J lost 3 bases, with 16 bases between them. The CDR3 DNA reads as TGTGCCAGCAGTTACAGCGACAGCCGCCTCTACTATGGCTACACCTTC. Its protein product is CASSYSDSRLYYGYTF.

The chain joins TRBV4-1 to TRBJ2-1, with TRBD2 matching 12 bases. Looked up from germline, CDR1 is MGHRA and CDR2 is YSYEKL. The ends lost 1 base at V and 9 bases at J; junction bases unmatched: 4. The CDR3 has 15 amino acids. Written as DNA, the CDR3 is TGCGCCAGCAGCCAAGGACTAGCGGGGGAGGGTGAGCAGTTCTTC. Protein sequence: CASSQGLAGEGEQFF.

V usage is TRBV6-6 and J usage is TRBJ1-2; 9 bases are shared with TRBD1. The CDR3 contains 16 residues. Germline trimming cut 4 bases from V and 6 bases from J; bases unmatched to any gene: 12. In germline, CDR1 is MNHNY, CDR2 SVGAGI (reference sequence). CDR3 coding DNA: TGTGCCAGCAGTTTTTTACAGGGGGCGCAGAGAGATGGCTACACCTTC. It specifies CASSFLQGAQRDGYTF.

The genes are TRBV7-2 and TRBJ1-3; no firm D call. With 6 bases removed from V and 4 bases from J, the gap between germline ends came to 10 bases. The length of the CDR3 is 13 residues. The germline CDR1 and CDR2 sequences are SGHTA and FQGNSA. The DNA for the CDR3 is TGTGCCAGCAGTTCCTCACAGGGAAACACCATATATTTT. Encoded protein: CASSSSQGNTIYF.

This clone was seen a handful of times. The V gene is TRBV29-1, the J gene TRBJ2-2; 10 bases align to TRBD2. This CDR3 is 14 amino acids long. The germline V gene has CDR1 SQVTM and CDR2 ANQGSEA. Losses at the gene ends were 7 bases for V and 4 bases for J; bases not matched to a gene: 6. CDR3 bases: TGCAGCGCCCGGACTAGCGGAGGCACCGGGGAGCTGTTTTTT. This sequence encodes CSARTSGGTGELFF.